This T cell receptor (beta chain) appears in the sequencing data of a study of cytomegalovirus exposure and HLA in healthy donors. Background on the study: Within the Caucasian-associated ancestry cluster were about 81% of the roughly 400 genotyped donors. Study-level results: In a later analysis, specific HLA alleles were associated with 15,000 to 20,000 TCR beta sequences at a 0.05 false discovery rate.

This clone appeared a single time. Its cognate antigen is unknown. The same CDR3 is also encoded by other DNA sequences in this sample. A multiplex PCR was run with 60 Vbeta primers and 13 Jbeta primers. Sequencing used immunoSEQ multiplex PCR; TCRdb keeps in-frame clones, though not all of them. The sample has 150,000 to 200,000 clones; around 80% are singletons. This receptor was identified in a woman between 50 and 59 years old in good health and CMV-seropositive. The sample was PBMCs.

The CDR3 nucleotides are TGTGCCAGCTCTCGGGGAGGAGCCAACACTGAAGCTTTCTTT. It yields the protein CASSRGGANTEAFF. The chain uses TRBV18 and TRBJ1-1; D is ambiguous. The V gene lost 6 bases and the J gene lost 2 bases, with 13 bases spanning the gap. Germline V gene sequence: CDR1 KGHSH, CDR2 LQKENI. The CDR3 is 14 amino acids.